These 31 T cell receptor beta chains were sequenced from one sample in a study of shared clonotypes between healthy human individuals. This table comes from immunoSEQ multiplex PCR, and its TCRdb copy is limited to in-frame clones, with some not included. The sample has about 2 million clones, just under 95% seen once; the top ten hold approximately 1.2%. In the naive CD8 group, cells lacked CD45RO and were positively selected for CCR7, so terminally differentiated effector memory CD45RA+ cells were left out. Sequenced input: naive CD8+ T cells sorted from blood. These TCRs come from a man between 18 and 35 years old in good health.

The rearrangement links TRBV15 to TRBJ1-1; 8 bases line up with TRBD1. The CDR3 totals 18 residues. Germline-derived CDR1 and CDR2 are LNHNV and YYDKDF (reference sequence). With V trimmed by 5 bases and J by 0 bases, 14 bases remained unmatched. CDR3 amino acids: CATSDRDRPPSMNTEAFF. The CDR3 region has the DNA TGTGCCACCAGCGACCGGGACAGGCCCCCCTCCATGAACACTGAAGCTTTCTTT.

About this clone itself: This sample also contains other DNA sequences that code for the same CDR3. The chain links TRBV9 to TRBJ1-1; D remains ambiguous. CDR3 length: 13 residues. CDR1 is SGDLS, CDR2 YYNGEE, per germline. V was shortened by 2 bases and J by 1 base, with 6 bases between the two germline ends. The chain's CDR3 is CASSVGANTEAFF. CDR3 coding DNA: TGTGCCAGCAGCGTTGGAGCGAACACTGAAGCTTTCTTT.

V and J are TRBV9 and TRBJ2-3, with 9 bases matching TRBD1. CDR3 length: 15 residues. CDR1 is SGDLS and CDR2 is YYNGEE in the germline V gene. V lost 2 bases to trimming and J lost 1 base; unmatched junction nucleotides: 2. CDR3 in DNA: TGTGCCAGCAGCGTGGACAGGGGTGGCACAGATACGCAGTATTTT. This encodes CASSVDRGGTDTQYF.

A note on this clone: Other DNA sequences within the sample encode an identical CDR3. This chain links TRBV7-9 with TRBJ2-2; 9 positions agree with TRBD1. This CDR3 spans 15 amino acids. Germline CDR1 reads SEHNR; CDR2 reads FQNEAQ (reference sequence). Unmatched junction bases numbered 2, after V lost 5 bases and J lost 1 base. The DNA of the CDR3 is TGTGCCAGCAGCCCGACAGGGGGGAACACCGGGGAGCTGTTTTTT. It translates to CASSPTGGNTGELFF.

The gene calls are TRBV25-1 and TRBJ1-2, with D perhaps TRBD1 (6 bases). V lost 1 base and J lost 7, with 22 bases in between. Per germline, CDR1 MGHDK and CDR2 SYGVNS. The CDR3 loop spans 17 amino acids. CDR3 nucleotide sequence: TGTGCCAGCAGTGAATCCCGACCTTGGGGGGCTCCCTCTGGCTACACCTTC. Its translation is CASSESRPWGAPSGYTF.

The chain links TRBV27 to TRBJ1-4, with no clear D. Trimming pared 5 bases from V and 6 bases from J, leaving 16 bases between. The CDR3 is made up of 15 amino acids. Germline V CDR1 and CDR2: MNHEY, SMNVEV (reference sequence). The CDR3 bases are TGTGCCAGCAGTCCTCTGACGGTTTCCGATGAAAAACTGTTTTTT. Translating gives CASSPLTVSDEKLFF.

This clone was detected once. This chain links TRBV9 with TRBJ2-2, with D possibly matching TRBD2 (5 bases). The CDR3 length is 17 residues. With 0 bases removed from V and 0 bases from J, the gap between germline ends came to 12 bases. CDR1 and CDR2 from the germline V gene are SGDLS and YYNGEE. The CDR3 sequence is CASSVVLEEANTGELFF. CDR3 nucleotide sequence: TGTGCCAGCAGCGTAGTCCTAGAGGAGGCGAACACCGGGGAGCTGTTTTTT.

This clone was seen only once. This sequence joins TRBV6-6 and TRBJ2-2; TRBD1 or TRBD2 may be the D gene (6 bases each). CDR3 size: 15 residues. The germline V and J ends were trimmed by 5 bases and 0 bases, with 10 bases remaining between them. Per the germline V gene, CDR1 is MNHNY and CDR2 is SVGAGI (reference sequence). The CDR3 DNA is TGTGCCAGCAGTCACAGGGAGGCGAACACCGGGGAGCTGTTTTTT. It yields the protein CASSHREANTGELFF.

The rearrangement joins TRBV9 to TRBJ2-7; D is possibly TRBD2 (6 bases). This CDR3 region has 16 residues. Germline lookup yields CDR1 SGDLS and CDR2 YYNGEE. V lost 2 bases and J lost 5, with 20 bases in between. Here the CDR3 DNA reads TGTGCCAGCAGCGTCTCTGCCCGCGGGGAATCGGACGAGCAGTACTTC. It specifies CASSVSARGESDEQYF.

In DNA, the CDR3 is TGTGCCAGCAGCTGGGGGGCTCTCTACGAGCAGTACTTC. Translated, it gives CASSWGALYEQYF. This sequence joins TRBV5-6 and TRBJ2-7; perhaps D is TRBD1 or TRBD2 (6 bases each). This CDR3 has 13 residues. Deletions cut 3 bases from V and 3 bases from J, with 10 bases between. Per germline, CDR1 SGHDT and CDR2 YYEEEE.

Notes on this clone: At the DNA level, this CDR3 is encoded by other sequences in the same sample as well. The rearrangement links TRBV20-1 to TRBJ2-3; D not certain. Trimming pared 0 bases from V and 2 bases from J, leaving 0 bases between. The germline V gene has CDR1 DFQATT and CDR2 SNEGSKA (reference sequence). CDR3 length equals 11 residues. The CDR3 loop is CSARDTDTQYF. CDR3 sequence (DNA): TGCAGTGCTAGAGACACAGATACGCAGTATTTT.

V is TRBV30 and J is TRBJ1-2; 7 bases line up with TRBD1. Germline V gene data show CDR1 as GTSNPN and CDR2 as SVGIG (reference sequence). After removal of 3 bases from V and 8 bases from J, the junction contained 12 bases not matched to a gene. There are 14 residues in the CDR3. The CDR3 loop is CAWRLQGTPGGYTF. The CDR3 DNA sequence: TGTGCCTGGAGACTACAGGGGACTCCGGGGGGCTACACCTTC.

V and J are TRBV21-1 and TRBJ1-3; the table's D call, TRBD1, has no DNA check behind it. TRBV21-1 corresponds to a pseudogene. CDR3 size: 14 residues. The CDR3 nucleotides read TGTGCCAGCAGCTGTGGGGGCAAAGCAAACACCATATATTTT. Its protein product is CASSCGGKANTIYF.

This chain links TRBV2 with TRBJ2-1, with 11 bases matching TRBD2. Trimming took 0 bases from V and 4 from J; bases not matched to a gene: 8. CDR3 size: 18 residues. Looked up from germline, CDR1 is SNHLY and CDR2 is FYNNEI. The CDR3 spells CASSEAGLAGGLYNEQFF. The DNA for the CDR3 is TGTGCCAGCAGTGAAGCTGGTCTAGCGGGAGGCCTGTACAATGAGCAGTTCTTC.

The V and J genes are TRBV4-1 and TRBJ2-3; 11 bases agree with TRBD2. Germline V gives CDR1 MGHRA, CDR2 YSYEKL. J gave up 3 bases and V 6 bases, and 11 bases lay outside the gene matches. This CDR3 has 17 amino acids. CDR3 protein: CASRGPLAGGGTDTQYF. CDR3 nucleotide sequence: TGCGCCAGCAGAGGCCCCCTAGCGGGGGGCGGGACAGATACGCAGTATTTT.

The count of this clone is one. The rearrangement joins TRBV5-4 to TRBJ2-7; 9 bases fit TRBD2. V dropped 7 bases and J dropped 1; count of bases not matched to a gene: 12. The CDR3 length is 16 residues. Germline loops: CDR1 SGHNT, CDR2 YYREEE (reference sequence). The CDR3 region is CASGYGGRALSYEQYF. The CDR3 DNA reads as TGTGCCAGCGGTTACGGCGGGAGGGCCTTGTCCTACGAGCAGTACTTC.

Concerning this clone itself: The sample carries other DNA sequences with the same CDR3. The V and J genes are TRBV9 and TRBJ2-7; 10 positions match TRBD1. The CDR3 is 15 residues long. V shed 2 bases, J shed 3 bases, and the junction held 5 bases outside the gene matches. Germline loops: CDR1 SGDLS, CDR2 YYNGEE. The DNA of the CDR3 is TGTGCCAGCAGCGTCGAGGGACAGGGGATCTACGAGCAGTACTTC. This translates into CASSVEGQGIYEQYF.

The chain carries TRBV27 and TRBJ2-3; D perhaps matches TRBD2 (5 bases). The CDR3 extends over 15 amino acids. The V end was cut by 6 bases, the J end by 4 bases, with 17 bases between. CDR1 MNHEY and CDR2 SMNVEV come from the germline V gene (reference sequence). In DNA, the CDR3 is TGTGCCAGCAGCCTCGCGGGTCCTGGAGCAGATACGCAGTATTTT. Translation gives CASSLAGPGADTQYF.

J is TRBJ2-5 and V is TRBV6-5; D unresolved. The germline CDR1 and CDR2 sequences are MNHEY and SVGAGI. V lost 1 base to trimming and J lost 3 bases, with 9 bases between them. The length of the CDR3 is 14 residues. The CDR3 loop is CASSYFPEEETQYF. The CDR3 region has the DNA TGTGCCAGCAGTTACTTTCCAGAAGAAGAGACCCAGTACTTC.

This rearrangement joins TRBV25-1 to TRBJ2-7; TRBD1 or TRBD2 may be the D gene (5 bases each). The ends were cut back, 4 bases at V and 5 bases at J, with 9 bases in the middle. The CDR3 runs to 12 residues. The germline CDR1 and CDR2 sequences are MGHDK and SYGVNS. In DNA form, the CDR3 reads TGTGCCAGCAGTGCAGGGACCCACGAGCAGTACTTC. Residues: CASSAGTHEQYF.

This rearrangement joins TRBV6-1 to TRBJ2-1; maybe TRBD1 (7 bases). Trimming took 2 bases from V and 4 from J, leaving 15 bases between them. Looked up from germline, CDR1 is MNHNS and CDR2 is SASEGT. The CDR3 extends over 16 amino acids. CDR3 in DNA: TGTGCCAGCAGTGAACTGTCAGGGGGGTTATACAATGAGCAGTTCTTC. As protein: CASSELSGGLYNEQFF.

This clone was found once. The J gene is TRBJ2-1, the V gene TRBV9; D might be TRBD2 (5 bases). The CDR3 extends over 16 amino acids. V gave up 3 bases and J gave up 0 bases, with 13 bases separating them. Germline-derived CDR1 and CDR2 are SGDLS and YYNGEE. The DNA for the CDR3 is TGTGCCAGCAGCGCGGACCCGGACTTCTCCTACAATGAGCAGTTCTTC. Its translation is CASSADPDFSYNEQFF.

Comments on this clone: Other DNA variants within this sample encode the same CDR3. The chain has TRBV28 and TRBJ1-1; D not certain. The V end was cut by 5 bases, the J end by 0 bases, with 7 bases between. The CDR3 is 13 amino acids. Germline lookup yields CDR1 MDHEN and CDR2 SYDVKM. CDR3 coding DNA: TGTGCCAGCAGTCTTCAAGTGAACACTGAAGCTTTCTTT. This gives the protein CASSLQVNTEAFF.

Turning to this clone: Other DNA sequences in this specimen translate into the identical CDR3. The chain uses TRBV5-1 and TRBJ2-5; D gene ambiguous. The CDR3 extends over 13 amino acids. CDR1 and CDR2 (germline): SGHRS, YFSETQ. V lost 0 bases to trimming and J lost 4 bases, with 7 bases between them. The CDR3 region is CASSLDVRETQYF. CDR3 nucleotides: TGCGCCAGCAGCTTGGATGTAAGAGAGACCCAGTACTTC. The full variable domain, its missing parts supplied by reference TRBV5-1 and TRBJ2-5, is KAGVTQTPRYLIKTRGQQVTLSCSPISGHRSVSWYQQTPGQGLQFLFEYFSETQRNKGNFPGRFSGRQFSNSRSEMNVSTLELGDSALYLCASSLDVRETQYFGPGTRLLVL.

This clone appeared once. The chain uses TRBV5-4 and TRBJ2-3; 10 bases map to TRBD2. The germline V gene encodes CDR1 SGHNT and CDR2 YYREEE (reference sequence). The J segment lost 13 bases and the V segment lost 0 bases, leaving 8 bases of the junction unmatched. This CDR3 spans 14 amino acids. CDR3 in amino acids: CASSLATSSGSEYF. Here the CDR3 DNA reads TGTGCCAGCAGCTTGGCAACATCTAGCGGGAGCGAGTATTTT.

The DNA for the CDR3 is TGTGCCAGCAGCGCCCAACTAGCGGGCTCCTACAATGAGCAGTTCTTC. Translated: CASSAQLAGSYNEQFF. The chain uses TRBV9 and TRBJ2-1, with 9 bases that match TRBD2. The CDR3 runs to 16 residues. V gave up 3 bases and J gave up 0 bases; unmatched junction bases: 4. Germline-derived CDR1 and CDR2 are SGDLS and YYNGEE.

With respect to this clone: In the same sample, other DNA sequences code for this CDR3. DNA for the CDR3: TGTGCCAGCAGTAACACCGGGGAGCTGTTTTTT. Translated: CASSNTGELFF. The J gene is TRBJ2-2, the V gene TRBV9, with no clear D. The germline V gene encodes CDR1 SGDLS and CDR2 YYNGEE. Trimming left V 5 bases short and J 2 bases short, with 1 base between. The CDR3 spans 11 residues.

V gene TRBV7-9 combines with J gene TRBJ2-1; TRBD2 agrees at 7 bases. The CDR3 spans 15 residues. After removal of 2 bases from V and 4 bases from J, the junction contained 5 bases not matched to a gene. Germline assignment: CDR1 SEHNR and CDR2 FQNEAQ (reference sequence). The CDR3 here is CASSLLGLTYNEQFF. The CDR3 coding sequence is TGTGCCAGCAGCTTATTGGGACTAACTTACAATGAGCAGTTCTTC.

On this clone: The same CDR3 is also encoded by other DNA sequences in this sample. The rearrangement joins TRBV7-9 to TRBJ2-7, with 7 bases that match TRBD1. Looked up from germline, CDR1 is SEHNR and CDR2 is FQNEAQ (reference sequence). V was clipped by 5 bases and J by 0 bases; unmatched bases: 4. The CDR3 runs 14 residues. CDR3 in amino acids: CASSPGTDSYEQYF. CDR3 DNA sequence: TGTGCCAGCAGCCCCGGGACAGACTCCTACGAGCAGTACTTC.

The count of this clone is one. V and J are TRBV4-1 and TRBJ2-1; no definite D call. The V end was cut by 6 bases, the J end by 4 bases, with 10 bases between. The germline CDR1 and CDR2 sequences are MGHRA and YSYEKL. The CDR3 contains 13 residues. The CDR3 sequence is CASSPDGYNEQFF. CDR3 coding DNA: TGCGCCAGCAGTCCAGATGGGTACAATGAGCAGTTCTTC.

The chain employs TRBV18 and TRBJ1-4, with unresolved D. This CDR3 has 14 amino acids. The ends were cut back, 0 bases at V and 8 bases at J, with 10 bases in the middle. Germline V gene sequence: CDR1 KGHSH, CDR2 LQKENI. Here the CDR3 DNA reads TGTGCCAGCTCACCACCGGATGAGAGGGAAAAACTGTTTTTT. Translating it yields CASSPPDEREKLFF.